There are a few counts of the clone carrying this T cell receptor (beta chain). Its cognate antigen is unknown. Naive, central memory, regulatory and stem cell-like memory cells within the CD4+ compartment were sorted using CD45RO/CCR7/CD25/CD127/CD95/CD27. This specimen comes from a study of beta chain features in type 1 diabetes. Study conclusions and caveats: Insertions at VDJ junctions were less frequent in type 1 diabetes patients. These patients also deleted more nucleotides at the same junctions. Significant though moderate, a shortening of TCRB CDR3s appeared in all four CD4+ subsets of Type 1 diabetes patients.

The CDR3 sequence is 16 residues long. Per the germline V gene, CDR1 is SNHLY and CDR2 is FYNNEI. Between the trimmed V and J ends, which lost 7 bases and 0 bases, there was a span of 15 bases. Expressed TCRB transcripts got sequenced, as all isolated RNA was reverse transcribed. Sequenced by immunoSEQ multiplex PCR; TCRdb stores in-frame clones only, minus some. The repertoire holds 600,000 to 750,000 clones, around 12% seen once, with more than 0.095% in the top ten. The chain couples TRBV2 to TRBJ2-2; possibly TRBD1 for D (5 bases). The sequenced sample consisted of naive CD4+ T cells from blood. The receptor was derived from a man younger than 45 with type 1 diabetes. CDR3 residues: CASTRQPAANTGELFF. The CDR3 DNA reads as TGTGCCAGCACGAGACAGCCGGCAGCGAACACCGGGGAGCTGTTTTTT.